The TCR beta chain under discussion was sequenced for a study of T-cell reconstitution after alpha-beta-depleted transplantation in children listed by TCRdb under 2016. Regarding the study in general: The study quantitatively tracked T-cell immune reconstitution after TCRalphabeta/CD19-depleted allogeneic hematopoietic cell transplantation in children using TCR repertoire profiling.

The library was built by means of PCR. The sequencer listed for this sample is Illumina HiSeq 2500. TCR libraries were prepared with molecular barcoding, using unique molecular identifiers to normalize TCRbeta repertoire quantification. Clones were called with MiXCR by TCRdb after fastp trimmed the public reads at Q25, and only in-frame beta chains were retained. Duplicate CDR3 protein sequences are folded into a single record with the most common DNA and genes. The sample table lists a few hundred thousand distinct CDR3 sequences, 6% to 10% of them with a count of one. Around 9.8% of the sample comes from the top ten. This clonotype showed up many times. The target of this receptor is not known. Base qualities were left out, and no much larger clone turns up one base away. CDR1 SGHVS and CDR2 FQNEAQ are derived from the germline V gene. The CDR3 starts with the cysteine, ends with the phenylalanine, and has 15 residues. Just CDR3 DNA is preserved here, 45 bases in frame from base 1. V is reduced by 1 base and J by 4 bases, leaving a spacing of 13 bases between them.

The meaning of the sample's treatment or condition label: allogeneic hematopoietic cell transplantation with graft depleted of TCRalphabeta T cells and CD19 B cells. Transplant recipients were children who received TCRalphabeta/CD19-depleted allogeneic hematopoietic cell grafts. Overall study results and their limits: In some patients, the high TCRbeta diversity seen at day 60 was put down to recipient T cells and intrathymic progenitors that had survived conditioning. Over subsequent months, a decline in hyperexpanded clone frequencies was noted, and after one year, T-cell counts and TCRbeta diversity were mostly ascribed to newly produced T cells. Apparently early alphabetaT-cell count recovery about two months after transplant reportedly relied on only several hundred rapidly expanded clones derived from non-depleted graft cells.

The clonotype was recovered from a female patient aged 2-9 years who had a stem cell transplant for Fanconi anemia, so the T cells may come from the graft donor. The specimen was peripheral blood, collected 360 days after TCRalphabeta/CD19-depleted stem cell transplant. The V and J segments used are TRBV7-8 and TRBJ1-2; no D gene is confidently identified. The CDR3 in this case is CASSLVQETLYGYTF. The nucleotide sequence is TGTGCCAGCAGCTTAGTACAAGAGACCCTCTATGGCTACACCTTC.